This TCR beta chain was sequenced for a study of OX40 agonist ivuxolimab in advanced cancers. Germline V gene sequence: CDR1 KGHSH, CDR2 LQKENI. Losses at the gene ends were 5 bases for V and 3 bases for J; bases not matched to a gene: 7. The CDR3 is 15 residues long. Using immunoSEQ multiplex PCR, the repertoire was profiled, and TCRdb retains in-frame clones only, with some absent. There are roughly 69,000 clones in the sample; 80% to 90% occur only once, and roughly 3.7% lies in the top ten. In its sample, this clone was seen once. The sequence derives from an adult with an advanced solid tumor such as melanoma, head and neck, liver or kidney cancer. The material was CD4+ or CD8+ T cells sorted from blood, obtained in a trial of the OX40 agonist ivuxolimab. The chain combines TRBV18 with TRBJ2-7; TRBD2 aligns across 10 bases. The CDR3 loop reads CASSSTERGGYEQYF. The CDR3 DNA follows: TGTGCCAGCTCATCCACCGAGCGGGGGGGCTACGAGCAGTACTTC.